Following are 11 T cell receptor beta chains from one sample sequenced in a study of blood T cell repertoires in COVID-19 (dated by TCRdb to 2020 to 2022). The protocol used for the library was the immunoSEQ multiplex PCR assay. This immuneACCESS table, as held by TCRdb, lists in-frame sequences with V and J called but not all clones. Of the missing ones, under half trace to an unresolved V gene in checked studies; the others have no known cause. Recorded for this sample are about 200,000 clones; around 92% of them occurred a single time. Clones ranked in the top ten supply 3% to 4% of the sample. The sequencing input was PBMCs or T cells enriched from blood (not recorded which). These receptors came from a woman aged 25 to 45 with acute COVID-19.

The chain combines TRBV11-2 with TRBJ2-7; D perhaps matches TRBD1 (5 bases). This CDR3 contains 18 residues. Trimming cost V 1 base and J 0 bases, with 19 bases left between them. CDR1 is SGHAT, CDR2 FQNNGV, per germline. CDR3 sequence reads: CASSLVPTTGRFSYEQYF. The CDR3 region has the DNA TGTGCCAGCAGCTTAGTTCCCACCACAGGAAGATTCTCCTACGAGCAGTACTTC.

V gene TRBV30 combines with J gene TRBJ2-1; TRBD2 matches 7 bases. The CDR3 has 15 amino acids. Trimming cost V 3 bases and J 8 bases; bases outside gene matches: 13. CDR1 and CDR2 (germline): GTSNPN, SVGIG (reference sequence). For the CDR3, the DNA is TGTGCCTGGAGGGGCGGGGGAGCTTACAGCCATGAGCAGTTCTTC. Amino acids: CAWRGGGAYSHEQFF.

The chain uses TRBV7-6 and TRBJ2-1, with D unresolved. From germline, CDR1 is SGHVS and CDR2 FNYEAQ. The germline V and J ends were trimmed by 5 bases and 2 bases, with 13 bases remaining between them. This CDR3 spans 15 amino acids. CDR3 region: CASSLVAQTYNEQFF. The CDR3 DNA reads as TGTGCCAGCAGCCTAGTGGCACAGACCTACAATGAGCAGTTCTTC.

This clone was detected only a few times. The chain couples TRBV7-2 to TRBJ1-2; D is uncertain. The CDR3 sequence is 16 residues long. Germline V gene sequence: CDR1 SGHTA, CDR2 FQGNSA. V was clipped by 5 bases and J by 6 bases, with 22 bases between them. CDR3 nucleotide sequence: TGTGCCAGCAGCCCCCTACGGGGTTTGAGTGCTCATGGCTACACCTTC. Protein product: CASSPLRGLSAHGYTF.

As concerns this clone: Sequence at one end of the junction differs from germline and may be a read error. The rearrangement joins TRBV10-2 to TRBJ2-7, with TRBD2 identical over 10 bases. CDR3 length: 12 residues. Germline loops: CDR1 WSHSY, CDR2 SAAADI. The CDR3 spells CASSTHAGTSVF. CDR3 nucleotide sequence: TGCGCCAGCAGTACACACGCGGGGACTAGCGTGTTC.

The chain recombines TRBV28 with TRBJ1-2; D not certain. The CDR3 extends over 16 amino acids. V lost 10 bases and J 5 bases, leaving 26 bases between the germline ends. Per the germline V gene, CDR1 is MDHEN and CDR2 is SYDVKM. CDR3 sequence (DNA): TGTGCCATCCCTTCGATGGCCACCTCCAATGATTATGGCTACACCTTC. This gives the protein CAIPSMATSNDYGYTF.

This chain links TRBV9 with TRBJ1-2; a possible D gene is TRBD1 (5 bases). The CDR3 contains 15 residues. The germline V and J ends were trimmed by 4 bases and 4 bases, with 17 bases remaining between them. Germline V CDR1 and CDR2: SGDLS, YYNGEE. CDR3 DNA sequence: TGTGCCAGCAGCAAAGAAGGGAGGGACCGCTATGGCTACACCTTC. It yields the protein CASSKEGRDRYGYTF.

V is TRBV19 and J is TRBJ1-1; D perhaps matches TRBD1 (6 bases). There are 13 residues in the CDR3. The germline V gene has CDR1 LNHDA and CDR2 SQIVND (reference sequence). V was clipped by 3 bases and J by 4 bases, with 9 bases between them. The CDR3 loop is CASSIGGGTEAFF. The DNA of the CDR3 is TGTGCCAGTAGTATTGGGGGCGGCACTGAAGCTTTCTTT.

This clone was detected many times. The CDR3 coding sequence is TGTGCCAGTAGTACTCAACTCCAACGTCCTGGAAACACCATATATTTT. Protein sequence: CASSTQLQRPGNTIYF. The chain is built from TRBV19 and TRBJ1-3; D is unclear. Germline-derived CDR1 and CDR2 are LNHDA and SQIVND (reference sequence). CDR3 length: 16 amino acids. The germline V and J ends were trimmed by 4 bases and 2 bases, with 15 bases remaining between them.

The table lists this clone with a few counts. CDR3 sequence reads: CASSHRGWAYEQYF. CDR3 nucleotides: TGTGCCAGCAGTCACAGGGGATGGGCCTACGAGCAGTACTTC. This sequence joins TRBV6-2 or TRBV6-3 and TRBJ2-7; 7 bases are shared with TRBD1. The germline CDR1 and CDR2 sequences are MNHEY and SVGEGT. The CDR3 runs to 14 residues. Trimming took 5 bases from V and 2 from J; bases not matched to a gene: 6.

The chain recombines TRBV7-8 with TRBJ2-3, with 7 bases aligning to TRBD2. This CDR3 has 17 residues. V was pared by 5 bases and J by 0 bases, with 11 bases of the junction left unmatched. In germline, CDR1 is SGHVS, CDR2 FQNEAQ. The CDR3 coding sequence is TGTGCCAGCAGCCGTTGGGGGGGGGAAATAAGCACAGATACGCAGTATTTT. It codes for CASSRWGGEISTDTQYF.